This T cell receptor (beta chain) emerged from a study of cytomegalovirus exposure and HLA in healthy donors. Whole-study context: Within an early data release were tens of millions of unique TCRs drawn from HLA-typed donors.

Per germline, CDR1 LNHDA and CDR2 SQIVND (reference sequence). The CDR3 loop spans 15 amino acids. V trimming: 6 bases; J trimming: 3 bases; junction bases outside the gene matches: 8. Study observations and caveats: Most TCR beta V segments were productive about 87% or about 30% of the time in an earlier analysis. Rarity marked most TCR sequences, yet some public TCRs occurred in many donors. The sole available immune exposure information was CMV serostatus.

Worth noting for this clone: Its specificity is unknown.

It was with 60 Vbeta and 13 Jbeta primers that the PCR ran. Sequenced by immunoSEQ multiplex PCR; TCRdb stores in-frame clones only, minus some. The sample records around 220,000 clones, approximately 80% being singletons. The sequencing input was PBMCs. This TCR came from a girl aged 2 to 9 in good health and CMV-seronegative. The genes are TRBV19 and TRBJ2-5; TRBD2 matches 9 bases. CDR3 in amino acids: CASRGLAGTEETQYF. DNA of the CDR3: TGTGCCAGTAGGGGGCTAGCGGGGACCGAAGAGACCCAGTACTTC.